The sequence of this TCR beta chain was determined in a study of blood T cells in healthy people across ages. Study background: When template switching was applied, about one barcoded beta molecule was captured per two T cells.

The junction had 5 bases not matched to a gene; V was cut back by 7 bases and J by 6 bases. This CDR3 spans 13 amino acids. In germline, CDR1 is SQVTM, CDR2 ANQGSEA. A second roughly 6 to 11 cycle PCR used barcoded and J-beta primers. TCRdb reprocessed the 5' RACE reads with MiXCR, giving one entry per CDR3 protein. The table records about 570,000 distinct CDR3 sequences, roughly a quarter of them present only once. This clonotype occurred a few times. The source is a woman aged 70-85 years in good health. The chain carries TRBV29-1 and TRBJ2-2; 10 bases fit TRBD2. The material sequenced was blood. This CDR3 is CSGQRGGAGELFF. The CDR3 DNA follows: TGCAGCGGACAGCGGGGGGGGGCCGGGGAGCTGTTTTTT.